Included here is one T cell receptor beta chain sequence, with context. This sample was included in a study of blood T cell repertoires in COVID-19. Original analysis: Cell counts per sample came from amplifying reference gene primers. The data were produced by immunoSEQ multiplex PCR, yet TCRdb's version contains in-frame clones alone and is incomplete. The V and J calls and clone size were taken over from that table, and D and trimming were inferred from the DNA. The sample has 90,000 to 140,000 clones, under 90% seen once. The junction had 7 bases not matched to a gene; V was cut back by 5 bases and J by 8 bases. The CDR3 consists of 15 residues. Germline CDR1 and CDR2: KGHSH and LQKENI.

The V and J genes are TRBV18 and TRBJ1-4, with TRBD1 identical over 11 bases. This sequence originates from a man at least 80 years old with acute or convalescent COVID-19. Source material: peripheral blood. CDR3 DNA: TGTGCCAGCTCATTATCCGGGACAGGGGGAGAAAAACTGTTTTTT. It specifies CASSLSGTGGEKLFF.